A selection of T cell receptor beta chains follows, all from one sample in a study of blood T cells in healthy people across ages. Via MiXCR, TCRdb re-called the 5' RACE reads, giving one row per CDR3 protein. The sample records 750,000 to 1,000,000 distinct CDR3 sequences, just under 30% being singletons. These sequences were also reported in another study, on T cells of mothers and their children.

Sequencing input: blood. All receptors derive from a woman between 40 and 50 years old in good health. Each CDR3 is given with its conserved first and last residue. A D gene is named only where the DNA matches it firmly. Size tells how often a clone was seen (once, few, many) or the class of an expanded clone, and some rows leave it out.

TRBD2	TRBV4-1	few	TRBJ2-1	TGCGCCGGCAGCCAAGTGGACTTAGGACTAGCGGGGGGGAATGAGCAGTTCTTC	CAGSQVDLGLAGGNEQFF
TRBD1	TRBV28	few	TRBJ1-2	TGTGCCAGCAGTTTATCTGCGTCAGGGGGCGGCTACACCTTC	CASSLSASGGGYTF
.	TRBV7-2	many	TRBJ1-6	TGTGCCAGCAGCTTAGATTGGGGTGGTAATTCACCCCTCCACTTT	CASSLDWGGNSPLHF
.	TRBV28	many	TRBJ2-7	TGTGCCAGCAGTCTATCGCTAACAGGCAACGAGCAGTACTTC	CASSLSLTGNEQYF
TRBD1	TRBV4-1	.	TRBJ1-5	TGCGCCAGCAGCCAAGATCACCACAGGGGTCGCAATCAGCCCCAGCATTTT	CASSQDHHRGRNQPQHF
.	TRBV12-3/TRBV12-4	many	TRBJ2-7	TGTGCCAGCAGTCGGCGGGGCCCTCCCTACGAGCAGTACTTC	CASSRRGPPYEQYF
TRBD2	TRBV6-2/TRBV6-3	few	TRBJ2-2	TGTGCCAGCAGTTTATACGGGACTAGCGGGTACGCCGGGGAGCTGTTTTTT	CASSLYGTSGYAGELFF
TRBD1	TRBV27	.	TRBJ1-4	TGTGCCAGCAGTTTATACGTCCCGACAGGGCTCGATGAAAAACTGTTTTTT	CASSLYVPTGLDEKLFF
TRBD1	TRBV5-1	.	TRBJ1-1	TGCGTCAGCAGCTCACAGGGGGTTGGAACTGAAGCTTTCTTT	CVSSSQGVGTEAFF
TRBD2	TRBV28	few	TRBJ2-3	TGTGCCAGCAGCCCAAACTTAAGCGGACTAGCGGATTCTAGCACAGATACGCAGTATTTT	CASSPNLSGLADSSTDTQYF
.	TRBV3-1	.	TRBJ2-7	TGTGCCAGCAGCCCTCAAAAGGGGCCCTACGAGCAGTACTTC	CASSPQKGPYEQYF
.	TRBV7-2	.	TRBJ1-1	TGTGCCAGCAGCTTAGCGATGAAGAACACTGAAGCTTTCTTT	CASSLAMKNTEAFF
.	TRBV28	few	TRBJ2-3	TGTGCCAGCAGCACCATAGCGGCCCCCACAGATACGCAGTATTTT	CASSTIAAPTDTQYF
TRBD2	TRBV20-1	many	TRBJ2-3	TGCAGTGCTAGGAGAGGGAAGACTAGCGGGGGGAGGACAGATACGCAGTATTTT	CSARRGKTSGGRTDTQYF
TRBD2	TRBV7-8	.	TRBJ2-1	TGTGCCAGCAGCCAGGGAGGGGATTACAATGAGCAGTTCTTC	CASSQGGDYNEQFF
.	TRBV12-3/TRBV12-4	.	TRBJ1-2	TGTACCAGCAGTTCTGTCGACAGTATCTATGGCTACACCTTC	CTSSSVDSIYGYTF
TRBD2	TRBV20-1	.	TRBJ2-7	TGCAGTGCTAGCTCCCTACTCGCGGGGGTTTCCTACGAGCAGTACTTC	CSASSLLAGVSYEQYF
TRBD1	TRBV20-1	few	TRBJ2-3	TGCAGTGCTAGAACCCGGACAGGACTGTTGTCGACAGATACGCAGTATTTT	CSARTRTGLLSTDTQYF
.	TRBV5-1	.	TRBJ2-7	TGCGCCAGCATCAGGCTTATCTCCGAGCAGTACTTC	CASIRLISEQYF
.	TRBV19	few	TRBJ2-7	TGTGCCAGTAGTATAGGGGTCGTGAACGAGCAGTACTTC	CASSIGVVNEQYF
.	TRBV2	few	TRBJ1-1	TGTGCCAGCAGTGATCTAGGGCTTGAAGCTTTCTTT	CASSDLGLEAFF
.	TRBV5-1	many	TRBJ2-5	TGCGCCAGCAGCTTGAGATGGGGGGAGACCCAGTACTTC	CASSLRWGETQYF
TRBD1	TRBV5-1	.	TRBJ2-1	TGCGCCAGCAGTTCACAGGGGTCCCACAATGAGCAGTTCTTC	CASSSQGSHNEQFF
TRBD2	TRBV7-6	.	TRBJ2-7	TGTGCCAGCAGCCCATTCGGGGGGGTATACAATGAGCAGTACTTC	CASSPFGGVYNEQYF
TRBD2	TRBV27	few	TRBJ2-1	TGTGCCAGCAGTTTAGGACTAGCGGGGGCGGGGGAGCAGTTCTTC	CASSLGLAGAGEQFF
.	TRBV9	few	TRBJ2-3	TGTGCCAGCAGCGTAGTTCCGACAGATACGCAGTATTTT	CASSVVPTDTQYF
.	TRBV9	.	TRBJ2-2	TGTGCCAGCAGCCACCTCAGGGAATCGGACACCGGGGAGCTGTTTTTT	CASSHLRESDTGELFF
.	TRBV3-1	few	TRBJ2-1	TGTGCCAGCAGCCGGGATAGCGGTTACAATGAGCAGTTCTTC	CASSRDSGYNEQFF
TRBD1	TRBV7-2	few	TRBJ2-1	TGTGCCAGCAGCTCCCGACCCCAACAGGGGGGCGAGCAGTTCTTC	CASSSRPQQGGEQFF
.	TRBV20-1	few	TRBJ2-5	TGCGGTGCTAGAGAAGTCGAACCAAGGGTTGTGCAAGAGACCCAGTACTTC	CGAREVEPRVVQETQYF
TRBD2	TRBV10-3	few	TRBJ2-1	TGTGCCATCAGTGAGTCCCTAGCGGGAGGGGATGAGCAGTTCTTC	CAISESLAGGDEQFF
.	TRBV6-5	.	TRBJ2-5	TGTGCCAGCAGTTACTTGCCAGGACAGGAGACCCAGTACTTC	CASSYLPGQETQYF
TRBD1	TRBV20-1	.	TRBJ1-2	TGCAGTGCCCCCGCACAGGGGGGGGACTATGGCTACACCTTC	CSAPAQGGDYGYTF
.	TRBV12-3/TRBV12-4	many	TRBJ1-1	TGTGCCAGCAGTTCCTACGGTAGCAACACTGAAGCTTTCTTT	CASSSYGSNTEAFF
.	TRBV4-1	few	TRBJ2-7	TGCGCCAGCAGCCAAGCGAAGGGCGACTACGAGCAGTACTTC	CASSQAKGDYEQYF
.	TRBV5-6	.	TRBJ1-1	TGTGCCAGCAGCCTAGACAGAGTCAGTGAAGCTTTCTTT	CASSLDRVSEAFF
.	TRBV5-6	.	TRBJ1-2	TGTGCCAGCAGCCAAGGACACACCTGTGGCTACACCTTC	CASSQGHTCGYTF
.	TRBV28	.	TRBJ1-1	TGTGCCAGCATTACTACCCCGAACACTGAAGCTTTCTTT	CASITTPNTEAFF
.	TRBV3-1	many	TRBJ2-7	TGTGCCAGCAGCCAAGATCTTCGACTAACTCCCTACGAACAGTACTTC	CASSQDLRLTPYEQYF
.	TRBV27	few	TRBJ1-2	TGTGCCAGCAGTTTACAGGGTTCCTCAACCACGGGACCCTATGGCTACACCTTC	CASSLQGSSTTGPYGYTF
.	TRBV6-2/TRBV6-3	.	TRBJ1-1	TGTGCCAGCAGTTACCCCCGGGGCAGCCACACTGAAGCTTTCTTT	CASSYPRGSHTEAFF
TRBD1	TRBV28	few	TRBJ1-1	TGTGCCAGCAGTTCTCCCCCGGGTGGGACAGTGGGCACTGAAGCTTTCTTT	CASSSPPGGTVGTEAFF
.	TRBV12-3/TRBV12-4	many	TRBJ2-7	TGTGCCTCCTCCTGGCGGGGGCTGGGGGAGCAGTACTTC	CASSWRGLGEQYF
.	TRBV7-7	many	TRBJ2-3	TGTGCTAGCAGCTTAGGGTCTTTAGATACGCAGTATTTT	CASSLGSLDTQYF
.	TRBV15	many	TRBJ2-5	TGTGCCACCAGCAGAGACACAGGGACTGCAGAGACCCAGTACTTC	CATSRDTGTAETQYF
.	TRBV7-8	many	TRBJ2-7	TGTGCCAGCACTCCTAATGAGGGACACATTCCCTACGAGCAGTACTTC	CASTPNEGHIPYEQYF
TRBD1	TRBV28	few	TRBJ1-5	TGTGCCAGCACTTCTCCGACAGGGAGCAATCAGCCCCAGCATTTT	CASTSPTGSNQPQHF
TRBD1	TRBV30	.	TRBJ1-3	TGTGCCTGGAGTGCAGGGGGCTCTGGAAACACCATATATTTT	CAWSAGGSGNTIYF
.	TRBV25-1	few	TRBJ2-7	TGTGCCAGCGGGGGAGAGGGAACGGACGAGCAGTACTTC	CASGGEGTDEQYF
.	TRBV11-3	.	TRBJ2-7	TGTGCCAGCAGCTCCAGGGATATGCACGAGCAGTACTTC	CASSSRDMHEQYF
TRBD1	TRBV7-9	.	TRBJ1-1	TGTGCCAGCAGGAACCGGGACAGGGGGCCAAACACTGAAGCTTTCTTT	CASRNRDRGPNTEAFF
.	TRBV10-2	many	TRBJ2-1	TGCGCCAGCATAAGTTTGGCCTACAATGAGCAGTTCTTC	CASISLAYNEQFF